This section outlines one TCR beta chain sequence together with its context. The antigen remains unidentified. This sample is part of a study of shared clonotypes between healthy human individuals. General study points: Naive subsets typically showed greater estimated richness than memory subsets. Generation probabilities of non-shared clonotypes were lower (relative to those shared by all four donors).

The genomic DNA of each subset was split evenly across several immunoSEQ plates. Data came from immunoSEQ multiplex PCR; TCRdb stores just in-frame clones and leaves some out. The repertoire includes 2 million to 2.5 million clones, 85% to 95% of them detected once, and roughly 0.34% sits in the top ten. J lost 7 bases, V lost 7 bases, and 7 bases had no gene match. Germline CDR1 is MDHEN and CDR2 is SYDVKM. The CDR3 spans 14 residues. The source of this sequence is a young man in good health. Some clones in this sample may be carry-over from other donors' samples. The sequencing sample was made of naive CD4+ T cells from PBMCs. Indicated subset: CD45RA+ positively selected. The chain couples TRBV28 to TRBJ1-4; 9 bases are shared with TRBD1. The DNA for the CDR3 is TGTGCCAGCACCCCCGGGACAGGGCGTGAAAAACTGTTTTTT. Protein sequence: CASTPGTGREKLFF.